Shown below are 14 T cell receptor beta chains from a single sample sequenced in a study of blood T cells in healthy people across ages. Primers used in a second PCR of roughly 7 to 11 cycles were a sample-barcoded 5' primer and a J-beta primer mix. TCRdb analysed the 5' RACE reads with MiXCR anew, one entry per CDR3 protein. The table lists about 780,000 distinct CDR3 sequences, roughly 46% of them singletons, with 15% to 20% in the top ten. The sequenced sample was blood. These receptors were collected from a man aged 80 or over in good health.

The chain combines TRBV5-5 with TRBJ1-2; 7 positions agree with TRBD1. V dropped 4 bases and J dropped 2; count of bases not matched to a gene: 14. CDR1 and CDR2 from the germline V gene are SGHKS and YYEKEE (reference sequence). CDR3 length: 17 residues. The DNA of the CDR3 is TGTGCCAGCAGCGCCCACGGGACAGCTAAATCAAACTATGGCTACACCTTC. Its protein is CASSAHGTAKSNYGYTF.

The chain employs TRBV5-1 and TRBJ2-3; weak D call: TRBD2 (6 bases). The germline V gene encodes CDR1 SGHRS and CDR2 YFSETQ. The CDR3 runs to 19 residues. V dropped 0 bases and J dropped 8 bases, with 28 bases sitting between them. As DNA, the CDR3 is TGCGCCAGCAGCTTGGCTTACGCGGGGCCCGGCGTGGAAGGAGGTACGCAGTATTTT. Translating it yields CASSLAYAGPGVEGGTQYF.

The gene calls are TRBV7-2 and TRBJ1-5; no firm D call. CDR1 and CDR2 from the germline V gene are SGHTA and FQGNSA. The length of the CDR3 is 15 residues. V was shortened by 2 bases and J by 1 base, with 9 bases between the two germline ends. Here the CDR3 DNA reads TGTGCCAGCAGCTTAAGTTGGCAGAGCAATCAGCCCCAGCATTTT. Its protein product is CASSLSWQSNQPQHF.

Note on this clonotype: A read error may explain this, as a much larger clone is one base away. This CDR3 reads CASSQEPLASGRGEQYF. DNA for the CDR3: TGTGCCAGCAGCCAAGAACCCCTCGCTAGCGGGAGGGGTGAGCAGTACTTC. The chain has TRBV4-2 and TRBJ2-5, with TRBD2 identical over 12 bases. The V gene's germline CDR1 is LGHNA and CDR2 YNFKEQ. Germline trimming cut 0 bases from V and 11 bases from J; bases unmatched to any gene: 13. The CDR3 extends over 17 amino acids.

The chain employs TRBV10-3 and TRBJ2-7, with 8 positions matching TRBD2. The junction had 8 bases not matched to a gene; V was cut back by 10 bases and J by 0 bases. In germline, CDR1 is ENHRY, CDR2 SYGVKD. There are 14 residues in the CDR3. CDR3 DNA sequence: TGTGCCACCCAGGGTAGCGGGGACTCCTACGAGCAGTACTTC. Protein product: CATQGSGDSYEQYF.

This clonotype was found a few times. The rearrangement uses TRBV20-1 and TRBJ2-1; 15 nucleotides match TRBD2. The CDR3 length is 15 residues. Germline CDR1 DFQATT, CDR2 SNEGSKA (reference sequence). With V trimmed by 3 bases and J by 9 bases, 6 bases remained unmatched. CDR3 bases: TGCAGTGCTAGCCTCAGGACTAGCGGGAGGGCTGAGCAGTTCTTC. This gives the protein CSASLRTSGRAEQFF.

The chain has TRBV20-1 and TRBJ1-5; TRBD1 aligns across 7 bases. This CDR3 has 15 residues. The germline V gene has CDR1 DFQATT and CDR2 SNEGSKA (reference sequence). Trimming took 6 bases from V and 2 from J; bases not matched to a gene: 10. CDR3: CSAPETGPGNQPQHF. CDR3 bases: TGCAGTGCCCCGGAGACAGGGCCAGGCAATCAGCCCCAGCATTTT.

This clonotype was counted only a few times. This rearrangement joins TRBV20-1 to TRBJ2-1; TRBD2 matches at 10 bases. Germline-derived CDR1 and CDR2 are DFQATT and SNEGSKA (reference sequence). V lost 6 bases, J lost 2 bases, and 7 bases stayed unmatched. CDR3 length: 15 residues. This CDR3 is CSANTLAGAYNEQFF. The CDR3 DNA sequence: TGCAGTGCGAACACTCTAGCGGGAGCCTACAATGAGCAGTTCTTC.

The chain links TRBV7-9 to TRBJ2-5; D call uncertain. Germline V gene sequence: CDR1 SEHNR, CDR2 FQNEAQ (reference sequence). With 0 bases removed from V and 1 base from J, the gap between germline ends came to 6 bases. This CDR3 spans 14 amino acids. The chain's CDR3 is CASSLATGQETQYF. DNA for the CDR3: TGTGCCAGCAGCTTAGCCACCGGCCAAGAGACCCAGTACTTC.

This chain links TRBV27 with TRBJ2-3; D assignment may be TRBD1 or TRBD2 (5 bases each). Germline values: CDR1 MNHEY, CDR2 SMNVEV (reference sequence). The CDR3 runs to 17 residues. V was clipped by 4 bases and J by 4 bases, with 21 bases between them. The CDR3 loop reads CASSYRGYRTLADTQYF. The CDR3 region has the DNA TGTGCCAGCAGTTATAGGGGTTATCGGACACTAGCAGATACGCAGTATTTT.

The chain carries TRBV7-2 and TRBJ2-7; 9 bases line up with TRBD2. CDR1 is SGHTA, CDR2 FQGNSA, per germline. The CDR3 has 14 residues. V was clipped by 0 bases and J by 5 bases; unmatched bases: 2. CDR3 sequence reads: CASSLARGRDEQYF. The CDR3 DNA reads as TGTGCCAGCAGCTTAGCTCGCGGGAGGGACGAGCAGTACTTC.

About this clonotype: A much larger clonotype is one base distant, so this may be a read error. The chain links TRBV28 to TRBJ2-7; unclear D gene. The germline V gene has CDR1 MDHEN and CDR2 SYDVKM. Between the trimmed V and J ends, which lost 2 bases and 4 bases, there was a span of 15 bases. This CDR3 contains 15 residues. The CDR3 DNA follows: TGTGCCAGCAGTTTAGTGGCCGGGCCCCTATACGAGCAGTACTTC. Translating gives CASSLVAGPLYEQYF.

This rearrangement joins TRBV4-3 to TRBJ1-2; a possible D gene is TRBD1 (6 bases). This CDR3 is built from 12 residues. Trimming took 4 bases from V and 8 from J, leaving 11 bases between them. CDR1 is LGHNA, CDR2 YSLEER, per germline. The CDR3 DNA sequence: TGCGCCAGCAGCCGGGGACAATCCGGCTACACCTTC. Its protein product is CASSRGQSGYTF.

The chain combines TRBV15 with TRBJ1-4, with 7 positions matching TRBD1. The V segment lost 1 base and the J segment 5 bases; nucleotides outside the gene matches: 4. Looked up from germline, CDR1 is LNHNV and CDR2 is YYDKDF (reference sequence). CDR3 length: 15 residues. The CDR3 DNA reads TGTGCCACCAGCAGAGGGGGGACAGAGAATGAAAAACTGTTTTTT. The encoded protein is CATSRGGTENEKLFF.